The 26 T cell receptor beta chains below were found in one sample sequenced in a study of blood T cell repertoires in COVID-19. Assay: immunoSEQ multiplex PCR; the TCRdb copy retains only in-frame clones and omits some. Of 110,000 or so clones listed, 80% to 90% are singletons. The sample taken for sequencing was peripheral blood. These receptors were collected from a man in his sixties or seventies with active or convalescent COVID-19.

The chain couples TRBV28 to TRBJ1-1, with no clear D. CDR1 is MDHEN and CDR2 is SYDVKM in the germline V gene. There are 15 residues in the CDR3. V was shortened by 3 bases and J by 1 base, with 12 bases between the two germline ends. The CDR3 region has the DNA TGTGCCAGCAGTTTGGCCGAACAAACGAACACTGAAGCTTTCTTT. The encoded protein is CASSLAEQTNTEAFF.

The V and J genes are TRBV29-1 and TRBJ2-5, with TRBD2 identical over 7 bases. The CDR3 runs 15 residues. Germline lookup yields CDR1 SQVTM and CDR2 ANQGSEA. Trimming took 0 bases from V and 5 from J; bases not matched to a gene: 9. The CDR3 sequence is CSVEDPGGPRETQYF. The CDR3 DNA reads as TGCAGCGTTGAAGATCCGGGAGGCCCTCGGGAGACCCAGTACTTC.

V and J are TRBV4-2 and TRBJ1-6; a possible D gene is TRBD1 (5 bases). This CDR3 has 15 residues. V lost 0 bases to trimming and J lost 9 bases, with 12 bases between them. Per germline, CDR1 LGHNA and CDR2 YNFKEQ. CDR3 DNA sequence: TGTGCCAGCAGCCAAGATCTTTCTGACAGTTCACCCCTCCACTTT. Its translation: CASSQDLSDSSPLHF.

This chain connects TRBV2 to TRBJ1-5, with 9 bases aligning to TRBD1. The germline V gene has CDR1 SNHLY and CDR2 FYNNEI. CDR3 size: 16 residues. With V trimmed by 8 bases and J by 4 bases, 12 bases remained unmatched. The CDR3, as DNA: TGTGCCAGCTGCCTTTCCCCGACAGGGGGGAATCAGCCCCAGCATTTT. Its protein is CASCLSPTGGNQPQHF. Supplemented by reference TRBV2 and TRBJ1-5, the full variable domain reads EPEVTQTPSHQVTQMGQEVILRCVPISNHLYFYWYRQILGQKVEFLVSFYNNEISEKSEIFDDQFSVERPDGSNFTLKIRSTKLEDSAMYFCASCLSPTGGNQPQHFGDGTRLSIL.

The chain carries TRBV5-6 and TRBJ2-1; perhaps TRBD2 as D (6 bases). Germline assignment: CDR1 SGHDT and CDR2 YYEEEE. This CDR3 has 13 amino acids. V was cut by 6 bases and J by 4 bases, with 11 bases left in between. CDR3 sequence reads: CASTPGGYNEQFF. CDR3 DNA: TGTGCCAGCACCCCTGGGGGGTACAATGAGCAGTTCTTC.

The rearrangement links TRBV7-9 to TRBJ2-7, with 9 bases lining up with TRBD1. CDR3 length equals 15 residues. The germline V gene has CDR1 SEHNR and CDR2 FQNEAQ (reference sequence). Trimming removed 1 base from V and 9 bases from J; junction bases left unmatched: 10. This chain's CDR3 is CASSLVDRGTQGQYF. The CDR3 coding sequence is TGTGCCAGCAGCTTAGTTGACAGGGGGACCCAGGGGCAGTACTTC.

This CDR3 reads CASSPTQETQYF. The CDR3 region has the DNA TGTGCCAGCAGCCCCACACAAGAGACCCAGTACTTC. The chain recombines TRBV28 with TRBJ2-5, with unresolved D. Germline values: CDR1 MDHEN, CDR2 SYDVKM. The V end was cut by 6 bases, the J end by 2 bases, with 7 bases between. This CDR3 is 12 amino acids long.

The chain couples TRBV12-3 or TRBV12-4 to TRBJ1-1; D possibly corresponds to TRBD1 (6 bases). The length of the CDR3 is 12 residues. V was clipped by 7 bases and J by 5 bases, with 11 bases between them. CDR3 residues: CASTPQGTEAFF. CDR3 bases: TGTGCCAGCACCCCGCAGGGGACTGAAGCTTTCTTT.

The rearrangement joins TRBV12-3 or TRBV12-4 to TRBJ2-7; the D is unclear. This CDR3 is 11 amino acids long. Trimming cost V 4 bases and J 5 bases, with 6 bases left between them. The CDR3 loop reads CASSSRDEQYF. The CDR3 nucleotides read TGTGCCAGCAGTTCCCGGGACGAGCAGTACTTC.

J is TRBJ2-1 and V is TRBV29-1; 11 bases match TRBD1. The length of the CDR3 is 13 residues. J lost 6 bases, V lost 7 bases, and 5 bases had no gene match. Germline V gives CDR1 SQVTM, CDR2 ANQGSEA. The CDR3 DNA is TGCAGCGGAGGACAGGGGGCGTTCAATGAGCAGTTCTTC. Protein: CSGGQGAFNEQFF.

The count of this clone is one. The chain is built from TRBV2 and TRBJ1-1; no clear D gene. Trimming cost V 2 bases and J 5 bases, with 9 bases left between them. Germline values: CDR1 SNHLY, CDR2 FYNNEI. The CDR3 has 13 residues. The CDR3 spells CASSEFRGTEAFF. In DNA, the CDR3 is TGTGCCAGCAGTGAATTCCGAGGAACTGAAGCTTTCTTT. The full variable domain, with the rest looked up from reference TRBV2 and TRBJ1-1, is EPEVTQTPSHQVTQMGQEVILRCVPISNHLYFYWYRQILGQKVEFLVSFYNNEISEKSEIFDDQFSVERPDGSNFTLKIRSTKLEDSAMYFCASSEFRGTEAFFGQGTRLTVV.

V is TRBV7-9 and J is TRBJ2-7, with D uncertain. Germline CDR1 reads SEHNR; CDR2 reads FQNEAQ (reference sequence). The CDR3 totals 13 residues. V lost 3 bases and J 5 bases, leaving 11 bases between the germline ends. CDR3 amino acids: CASSFGGAHEQYF. The DNA for the CDR3 is TGTGCCAGCAGCTTCGGCGGAGCCCACGAGCAGTACTTC.

The chain recombines TRBV29-1 with TRBJ2-2, with TRBD2 identical over 9 bases. The CDR3 is 16 residues long. CDR1 and CDR2 from the germline V gene are SQVTM and ANQGSEA. The J segment lost 0 bases and the V segment lost 5 bases, leaving 7 bases of the junction unmatched. CDR3 residues: CSVSGGSSSNTGELFF. CDR3 bases: TGCAGCGTTAGCGGGGGGAGCTCTTCGAACACCGGGGAGCTGTTTTTT.

This chain uses TRBV6-5 with TRBJ2-7; 10 bases are a match to TRBD1. The CDR3 spans 13 residues. The germline gives CDR1 MNHEY, CDR2 SVGAGI. Trimming took 2 bases from V and 6 from J; bases not matched to a gene: 1. CDR3 in DNA: TGTGCCAGCAGTTACCGGGACAGGGGCGAGCAGTACTTC. This sequence encodes CASSYRDRGEQYF.

The gene calls are TRBV7-9 and TRBJ2-2; unclear D gene. With 6 bases removed from V and 2 bases from J, the gap between germline ends came to 7 bases. Germline CDR1 SEHNR, CDR2 FQNEAQ (reference sequence). The CDR3 extends over 13 amino acids. The CDR3 bases are TGTGCCAGCAGTAGGAGAAACACCGGGGAGCTGTTTTTT. This encodes CASSRRNTGELFF.

The sample holds one count of this clone. This sequence joins TRBV6-1 and TRBJ1-4, with a tentative D call TRBD1 (6 bases). Trimming shortened V by 2 bases and J by 7 bases, and 14 bases separated the two germline ends. The CDR3 has 15 amino acids. The germline gives CDR1 MNHNS, CDR2 SASEGT. The CDR3 reads CASSERGGLSEKLFF. CDR3 bases: TGTGCCAGCAGTGAACGGGGGGGCCTGAGTGAAAAACTGTTTTTT.

The chain employs TRBV7-2 and TRBJ2-1; 8 bases match TRBD2. The junction had 3 bases not matched to a gene; V was cut back by 5 bases and J by 0 bases. The CDR3 extends over 15 amino acids. CDR1 and CDR2 (germline): SGHTA, FQGNSA. This chain's CDR3 is CASSALAGSYNEQFF. CDR3 sequence (DNA): TGTGCCAGCAGCGCCCTAGCGGGCTCCTACAATGAGCAGTTCTTC.

This chain links TRBV27 with TRBJ2-7; 11 bases line up with TRBD2. The V gene end was trimmed by 5 bases and the J gene end by 3 bases; junction bases not matched to a gene: 9. Looked up from germline, CDR1 is MNHEY and CDR2 is SMNVEV (reference sequence). The CDR3 sequence is 16 residues long. CDR3 DNA sequence: TGTGCCAGCAGTCCTACTAGCGGGAGTGGTTTCTACGAGCAGTACTTC. Translated: CASSPTSGSGFYEQYF.

The rearrangement uses TRBV5-8 and TRBJ2-2; D may be TRBD1 (6 bases). The CDR3 totals 17 residues. Germline lookup yields CDR1 SGHTS and CDR2 YDEGEE. V gave up 4 bases and J gave up 1 base, with 17 bases separating them. The CDR3 protein is CASSILRTDLNTGELFF. As DNA, the CDR3 is TGTGCCAGCAGCATCCTCCGGACAGACCTGAACACCGGGGAGCTGTTTTTT.

The chain combines TRBV27 with TRBJ2-7, with 11 bases fitting TRBD2. The CDR3 contains 15 residues. V trimming: 2 bases; J trimming: 3 bases; junction bases outside the gene matches: 3. CDR1 and CDR2 (germline): MNHEY, SMNVEV (reference sequence). CDR3 protein: CASSLGLAGGYEQYF. CDR3 DNA: TGTGCCAGCAGTTTAGGTCTAGCGGGAGGCTACGAGCAGTACTTC.

The chain links TRBV5-6 to TRBJ1-5; 7 bases agree with TRBD1. The CDR3 spans 14 residues. Trimming took 4 bases from V and 1 from J; bases not matched to a gene: 2. Germline CDR1 and CDR2: SGHDT and YYEEEE. CDR3 residues: CASSQGQSNQPQHF. CDR3 nucleotides: TGTGCCAGCAGCCAGGGACAGAGCAATCAGCCCCAGCATTTT.

The chain combines TRBV19 with TRBJ2-1; D perhaps matches TRBD1 (6 bases). V was shortened by 6 bases and J by 5 bases, with 17 bases between the two germline ends. The CDR3 has 15 amino acids. CDR1 is LNHDA, CDR2 SQIVND, per germline (reference sequence). This CDR3 is CASRRIPGHDNEQFF. The DNA of the CDR3 is TGTGCCAGTAGGCGAATCCCGGGACACGACAATGAGCAGTTCTTC.

The chain joins TRBV11-3 to TRBJ2-3; D is possibly TRBD2 (5 bases). The ends were cut back, 5 bases at V and 0 bases at J, with 15 bases in the middle. This CDR3 region has 16 residues. CDR1 is SGHNT, CDR2 YENEEA, per germline. CDR3 sequence (DNA): TGTGCCAGCAGCGCAGGAGACGGAGGTAGCACAGATACGCAGTATTTT. It translates to CASSAGDGGSTDTQYF. Full variable domain (missing parts from reference TRBV11-3 and TRBJ2-3): EAGVVQSPRYKIIEKKQPVAFWCNPISGHNTLYWYLQNLGQGPELLIRYENEEAVDDSQLPKDRFSAERLKGVDSTLKIQPAELGDSAVYLCASSAGDGGSTDTQYFGPGTRLTVL.

In this sample, this clone turned up once. The V call is TRBV19, the J call TRBJ2-1; the match to TRBD2 covers 9 bases. This CDR3 has 19 amino acids. V shed 5 bases and J 3 bases; nucleotides not matched to a gene: 17. Per germline, CDR1 LNHDA and CDR2 SQIVND (reference sequence). CDR3 sequence reads: CASSPGAGRMTSGYNEQFF. Written as DNA, the CDR3 is TGTGCCAGTAGTCCCGGGGCGGGAAGGATGACTAGCGGCTACAATGAGCAGTTCTTC.

The chain combines TRBV21-1 with TRBJ2-3; the table's D call of TRBD1 was not tested on the DNA. TRBV21-1 is a pseudogene locus. The CDR3 is 16 residues long. Written as DNA, the CDR3 is TGTGCCAGCAGCAATCACCAGGGAAAGGCCACAGATACGCAGTATTTT. Protein: CASSNHQGKATDTQYF.

The J gene is TRBJ1-4, the V gene TRBV6-1, with no clear D. CDR3 length: 14 residues. The V gene lost 1 base and the J gene lost 7 bases, with 10 bases spanning the gap. The germline gives CDR1 MNHNS, CDR2 SASEGT. CDR3 sequence (DNA): TGTGCCAGCAGTGAAGGAGGAGGGTTTGAAAAACTGTTTTTT. It yields the protein CASSEGGGFEKLFF.